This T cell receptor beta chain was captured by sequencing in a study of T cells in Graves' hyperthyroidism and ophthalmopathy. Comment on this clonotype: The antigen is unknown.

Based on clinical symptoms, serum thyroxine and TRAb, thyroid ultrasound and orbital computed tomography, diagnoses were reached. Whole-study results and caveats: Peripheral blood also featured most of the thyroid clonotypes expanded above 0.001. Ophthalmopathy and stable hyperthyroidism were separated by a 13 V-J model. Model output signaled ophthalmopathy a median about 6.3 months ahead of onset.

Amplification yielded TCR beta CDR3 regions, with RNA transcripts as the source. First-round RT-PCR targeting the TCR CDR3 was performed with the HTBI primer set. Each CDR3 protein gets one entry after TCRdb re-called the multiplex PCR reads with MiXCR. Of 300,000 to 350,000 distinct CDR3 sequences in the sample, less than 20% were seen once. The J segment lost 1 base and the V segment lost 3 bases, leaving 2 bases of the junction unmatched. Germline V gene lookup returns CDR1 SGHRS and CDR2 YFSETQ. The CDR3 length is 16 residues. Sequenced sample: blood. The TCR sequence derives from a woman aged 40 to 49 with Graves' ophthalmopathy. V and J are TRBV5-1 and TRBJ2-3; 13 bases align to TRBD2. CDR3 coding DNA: TGCGCCAGCAGCTGGACTAGCGGGAGTCGCACAGATACGCAGTATTTT. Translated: CASSWTSGSRTDTQYF.